The sequence of this TCR beta chain was determined in a study of CD8 T cells in Susac syndrome. Study as a whole: Patients with Susac syndrome were therapy-naive, taking corticosteroids, with some also receiving intravenous immunoglobulin, or taking intravenous immunoglobulin alone at the time their blood was drawn.

CDR3 length: 14 residues. V dropped 5 bases and J dropped 5; count of bases not matched to a gene: 8. Germline values: CDR1 SGHVS, CDR2 FQNEAQ. Points on this clonotype: Its specificity is unknown.

Findings of the study overall: The number of Susac-specific public clones found was more than 15 in total CD8+ repertoires and four or five in CD8+ TEMRA repertoires.

RNA, at about 0.45 to 1 ug, was reverse transcribed with random hexamers. The amplification used immunoSEQ multiplex PCR on TCR beta CDR3; it spanned 54 Vbeta and 13 Jbeta. One entry per CDR3 protein results from TCRdb running MiXCR on the immunoSEQ multiplex PCR reads. The data hold 70,000 to 100,000 distinct CDR3 sequences, with around 96% observed a single time. The study sequenced TCR beta in blood CD8+ and CD4+ T cells. Sequencing used CD8+ T cells from PBMCs. The receptor's source is a human donor with Susac syndrome. V and J are TRBV7-8 and TRBJ2-7, with 8 nucleotides matching TRBD2. The CDR3 nucleotides read TGTGCCAGCAGCCCCCCCAGCGGGAGAGACGAGCAGTACTTC. It is translated as CASSPPSGRDEQYF.